The 15 T cell receptor beta chains below come from one sample, sequenced in a study of monozygotic twins with inflammatory bowel disease. TCRdb re-called the 5' RACE reads; every CDR3 protein appears as one record, without DNA. The sample has some 160,000 distinct CDR3 sequences, and its top ten clones hold 7.4%. The sample comprised blood. These receptors came from a human donor with ulcerative colitis or Crohn's disease, or a healthy co-twin of an affected twin (not recorded which).

The CDR3 loop reads CATSRQGSYNEQFF. The chain uses TRBV24-1 and TRBJ2-1. From germline, CDR1 is KGHDR and CDR2 SFDVKD. This CDR3 comprises 14 residues.

The chain carries TRBV6-1 and TRBJ1-1; TCRdb lists TRBD1, though no DNA is available to test this call. The length of the CDR3 is 14 residues. CDR1 and CDR2 (germline): MNHNS, SASEGT. This CDR3 reads CASRHTTGETEAFF.

The V and J genes are TRBV10-3 and TRBJ1-5; the TCRdb call, TRBD1, lacks DNA for checking. Germline CDR1 ENHRY, CDR2 SYGVKD. The CDR3 has 15 residues. CDR3 sequence reads: CAISSGGDSNQPQHF.

V and J are TRBV5-1 and TRBJ2-1; there is no DNA to check the TCRdb D call of TRBD2. Germline CDR1 and CDR2: SGHRS and YFSETQ. This CDR3 contains 17 residues. CDR3 region: CASSLGLAGEFGNEQFF.

The rearrangement links TRBV5-1 to TRBJ2-2. Germline CDR1 and CDR2: SGHRS and YFSETQ. CDR3 length: 15 amino acids. CDR3 region: CASSLDGSNTGELFF.

The CDR3: CASSESGGYGEQFF. The chain couples TRBV5-1 to TRBJ2-1; TCRdb's D call, TRBD2, is unchecked because there is no DNA. Germline loops: CDR1 SGHRS, CDR2 YFSETQ. This CDR3 region has 14 residues.

The rearrangement joins TRBV18 to TRBJ2-5; the D call of TRBD1 rests on TCRdb alone, since no DNA is present to check it. This CDR3 spans 13 amino acids. Germline CDR1 KGHSH, CDR2 LQKENI. The CDR3 region is CASTFGQQETQYF.

The J gene is TRBJ2-2, the V gene TRBV11-2; without DNA, the TCRdb call of TRBD2 cannot be checked. This CDR3 region has 16 residues. Germline V gene sequence: CDR1 SGHAT, CDR2 FQNNGV. The CDR3 region is CASSLNLAGGLGELFF.

V is TRBV7-9 and J is TRBJ2-2; TCRdb designates TRBD2, a call that cannot be tested without DNA. Germline CDR1 reads SEHNR; CDR2 reads FQNEAQ (reference sequence). CDR3 length equals 17 residues. The chain's CDR3 is CASEGWSSGTNTGELFF.

The chain couples TRBV20-1 to TRBJ2-2; TCRdb returns TRBD1, unconfirmable since there is no DNA. The CDR3 is 14 amino acids. Germline V CDR1 and CDR2: DFQATT, SNEGSKA (reference sequence). The CDR3 is CSARDRGGAGELFF.

The V call is TRBV13, the J call TRBJ1-2; there is no DNA to check the TCRdb D call of TRBD1. The CDR3 has 13 residues. Germline V gene data show CDR1 as PRHDT and CDR2 as FYEKMQ (reference sequence). The CDR3 protein is CASSLTGLSGYTF.

V and J are TRBV3-1 and TRBJ2-1; TCRdb proposes TRBD2, but this gene call is untestable without DNA. The CDR3 is 17 residues long. The V gene's germline CDR1 is LGHDT and CDR2 YNNKEL (reference sequence). CDR3 sequence: CASSPRTSGSLNNEQFF.

V gene TRBV5-1 combines with J gene TRBJ1-2; TCRdb indicates TRBD1, and absent DNA this call remains unverified. Germline CDR1 and CDR2: SGHRS and YFSETQ. This CDR3 spans 13 amino acids. This CDR3 reads CASSAGTGGGYTF.

The chain joins TRBV7-2 to TRBJ1-6. The V gene's germline CDR1 is SGHTA and CDR2 FQGNSA. The CDR3 covers 12 residues. The CDR3 sequence is CASSPTNSPLHF.

The rearrangement uses TRBV7-9 and TRBJ2-5; TCRdb lists TRBD1, though no DNA is available to test this call. The length of the CDR3 is 13 residues. Germline CDR1 SEHNR, CDR2 FQNEAQ (reference sequence). The CDR3 spells CASSLLGVETQYF.